This T cell receptor (beta chain) was sequenced in a study of blood T cell repertoires in COVID-19. Study as a whole: Some COVID-19 samples were acute and others convalescent; all came from the United States, Italy and Spain. From T cells, B-cell-depleted T cells, or PBMCs came the material, which was cDNA or gDNA.

The CDR3 loop spans 13 amino acids. From germline, CDR1 is SEHNR and CDR2 FQNEAQ (reference sequence). The trim removed 4 bases at V and 8 bases at J, leaving 7 bases unmatched. Profiled with immunoSEQ multiplex PCR; TCRdb holds only in-frame clones, not every one. The sample includes about 180,000 clones, 80% to 90% of them seen just once. Sequencing was done on a sample of peripheral blood. The chain employs TRBV7-9 and TRBJ1-1; 7 bases agree with TRBD1. The TCR was taken from a young man who had recovered from COVID-19. The CDR3 spells CASSSLRGLEAFF. The CDR3 bases are TGTGCCAGCAGCTCATTGAGGGGGCTGGAAGCTTTCTTT.